The 21 T cell receptor beta chains below all came from one sample that was sequenced in a study of T cell responses to AZD1222 COVID-19 vaccine. Using immunoSEQ multiplex PCR, the repertoire was profiled, and TCRdb retains in-frame clones only, with some absent. This table holds roughly 81,000 clones, roughly 85% found once. The sequenced sample was peripheral blood, obtained on day 0 of AZD1222 vaccination. These receptor sequences come from an adult in good health.

The V call is TRBV27, the J call TRBJ2-7; TRBD1 or TRBD2 may be the D gene (5 bases each). The CDR3 is 14 residues long. V lost 6 bases to trimming and J lost 0 bases, with 12 bases between them. Germline CDR1 is MNHEY and CDR2 is SMNVEV (reference sequence). Written as DNA, the CDR3 is TGTGCCAGCAGCCGGGACGTCCGCTCCTACGAGCAGTACTTC. As protein: CASSRDVRSYEQYF.

This clone turned up a few times. The J gene is TRBJ1-1, the V gene TRBV18, with 10 positions matching TRBD1. The CDR3 spans 14 residues. Germline V gene sequence: CDR1 KGHSH, CDR2 LQKENI. The V gene end was trimmed by 6 bases and the J gene end by 8 bases; junction bases not matched to a gene: 9. The CDR3 DNA is TGTGCCAGCTCTCAGTCCGGGACAGGGGTAGAAGCTTTCTTT. This sequence encodes CASSQSGTGVEAFF.

This chain connects TRBV29-1 to TRBJ1-1; D gene ambiguous. Germline loops: CDR1 SQVTM, CDR2 ANQGSEA. This CDR3 comprises 14 residues. Trimming removed 3 bases at V and 4 bases at J, with 15 bases between. The CDR3 DNA sequence: TGCAGCGTTGAGGTGCACGGGGAGGGCACTGAAGCTTTCTTT. This translates into CSVEVHGEGTEAFF.

The chain joins TRBV7-8 to TRBJ2-1; D gene unclear. The CDR3 covers 13 residues. Germline CDR1 reads SGHVS; CDR2 reads FQNEAQ. Trimming left V 2 bases short and J 5 bases short, with 7 bases between. This CDR3 is CASSLLNHNEQFF. DNA of the CDR3: TGTGCCAGCAGCTTATTGAATCACAATGAGCAGTTCTTC.

The chain joins TRBV18 to TRBJ1-1; a possible D gene is TRBD1 (5 bases). V lost 3 bases to trimming and J lost 1 base, with 12 bases between them. CDR1 is KGHSH, CDR2 LQKENI, per germline. The length of the CDR3 is 15 residues. CDR3 amino acids: CASSPTTVSNTEAFF. In DNA form, the CDR3 reads TGTGCCAGCTCACCGACGACAGTGTCGAACACTGAAGCTTTCTTT.

The sample holds one count of this clone. The genes are TRBV14 and TRBJ1-1; D remains unclear. V was trimmed by 0 bases and J by 4 bases, leaving 9 bases between them. CDR1 SGHDN and CDR2 FVKESK come from the germline V gene. The length of the CDR3 is 14 residues. CDR3 in DNA: TGTGCCAGCAGCCAAGATTTCTGGGGCACTGAAGCTTTCTTT. Translated, it gives CASSQDFWGTEAFF.

This rearrangement joins TRBV5-1 to TRBJ2-7; 14 bases align to TRBD2. Per the germline V gene, CDR1 is SGHRS and CDR2 is YFSETQ. The CDR3 is 17 residues long. V shed 1 base, J shed 7 bases, and the junction held 10 bases outside the gene matches. The CDR3 here is CASSLSPTSGRAREQYF. The CDR3 coding sequence is TGCGCCAGCAGCTTGTCTCCGACTAGCGGGAGGGCTAGGGAGCAGTACTTC.

This sequence joins TRBV12-3 or TRBV12-4 and TRBJ2-1; D gene unclear. The CDR3 is 13 amino acids. V shed 5 bases and J shed 8 bases, with 13 bases lying between them. The CDR3 here is CASSLTPADEQFF. CDR3 sequence (DNA): TGTGCCAGCAGTCTGACCCCTGCGGATGAGCAGTTCTTC.

This clone appeared a few times. The chain couples TRBV2 to TRBJ2-3; perhaps TRBD1 as D (5 bases). The CDR3 runs to 15 residues. Germline V CDR1 and CDR2: SNHLY, FYNNEI. Trimming removed 1 base at V and 2 bases at J, with 10 bases between. CDR3 protein: CASSEVGAFTDTQYF. In DNA form, the CDR3 reads TGTGCCAGCAGTGAAGTAGGGGCCTTCACAGATACGCAGTATTTT.

This chain links TRBV7-2 with TRBJ2-1, with 13 positions matching TRBD2. The CDR3 contains 18 residues. J was trimmed by 7 bases and V by 1 base; bases with no gene match: 10. Germline V gene sequence: CDR1 SGHTA, CDR2 FQGNSA. The CDR3: CASSLVFGLAGVTNEQFF. As DNA, the CDR3 is TGTGCCAGCAGCTTAGTCTTCGGACTAGCGGGAGTTACTAATGAGCAGTTCTTC.

In DNA, the CDR3 is TGTGCCAGCAGCGTAGCTACAGATTGGGATACGCAGTATTTT. Translation: CASSVATDWDTQYF. This chain connects TRBV9 to TRBJ2-3, with unresolved D. Germline V lookup: CDR1 SGDLS, CDR2 YYNGEE. CDR3 size: 14 residues. Trimming removed 0 bases from V and 6 bases from J, with 11 bases in between.

V and J are TRBV28 and TRBJ2-1; 8 nucleotides align to TRBD2. Germline CDR1 MDHEN, CDR2 SYDVKM. Trimming cost V 5 bases and J 7 bases; bases outside gene matches: 7. This CDR3 comprises 14 residues. Here the CDR3 DNA reads TGTGCCAGCAGTAATAGCGGGAAACGGAATGAGCAGTTCTTC. Its translation is CASSNSGKRNEQFF.

The chain recombines TRBV4-1 with TRBJ2-7; TRBD2 agrees at 8 bases. The V gene end was trimmed by 3 bases and the J gene end by 5 bases; junction bases not matched to a gene: 9. The CDR3 is 15 amino acids. The germline CDR1 and CDR2 sequences are MGHRA and YSYEKL. In DNA, the CDR3 is TGCGCCAGCAGCCACTCCGGGACTAGGGGGGACGAGCAGTACTTC. This sequence encodes CASSHSGTRGDEQYF.

The genes are TRBV5-4 and TRBJ2-7; 8 bases agree with TRBD2. This CDR3 has 17 amino acids. With V trimmed by 2 bases and J by 7 bases, 17 bases remained unmatched. CDR1 is SGHNT and CDR2 is YYREEE in the germline V gene (reference sequence). The CDR3 DNA follows: TGTGCCAGCAGCTTTTTGGCGGGAGGACCCGAGAGAGTGGAGCAGTACTTC. Translation: CASSFLAGGPERVEQYF.

This chain joins TRBV11-2 and TRBJ1-4; TRBD1 might be the D (6 bases). Per germline, CDR1 SGHAT and CDR2 FQNNGV. This CDR3 region has 17 residues. V was shortened by 4 bases and J by 0 bases, with 15 bases between the two germline ends. CDR3 nucleotide sequence: TGTGCCAGCAGCTCCCTACGGGGGCGGACAACTAATGAAAAACTGTTTTTT. As protein: CASSSLRGRTTNEKLFF.

The chain joins TRBV4-3 to TRBJ2-3, with TRBD2 matching over 7 bases. J was trimmed by 2 bases and V by 0 bases; bases with no gene match: 8. The CDR3 runs to 17 residues. Looked up from germline, CDR1 is LGHNA and CDR2 is YSLEER. The CDR3 reads CASSQDYSGGHTDTQYF. CDR3 DNA sequence: TGCGCCAGCAGCCAAGACTATTCGGGGGGTCACACAGATACGCAGTATTTT.

The chain uses TRBV7-2 and TRBJ1-1; D is ambiguous. The V end lost 3 bases, the J end lost 5 bases, and 10 bases lay between the germline ends. This CDR3 has 13 residues. From germline, CDR1 is SGHTA and CDR2 FQGNSA. The CDR3 DNA follows: TGTGCCAGCAGCTTCTCCCCCACTACTGAAGCTTTCTTT. Its translation is CASSFSPTTEAFF.

The gene calls are TRBV7-2 and TRBJ1-1; D remains ambiguous. Germline CDR1 and CDR2: SGHTA and FQGNSA. V lost 0 bases to trimming and J lost 1 base, with 9 bases between them. The CDR3 totals 15 residues. Written as DNA, the CDR3 is TGTGCCAGCAGCTTAGCGGCAGGAACGAACACTGAAGCTTTCTTT. Encoded protein: CASSLAAGTNTEAFF.

DNA of the CDR3: TGCGCCAGCGGAGGGACAGGGGGCCACGAGCAGTACTTC. Translation: CASGGTGGHEQYF. The V and J genes are TRBV5-1 and TRBJ2-7, with TRBD1 matching over 12 bases. The germline CDR1 and CDR2 sequences are SGHRS and YFSETQ. The junction had 4 bases not matched to a gene; V was cut back by 7 bases and J by 5 bases. This CDR3 has 13 amino acids.

This chain uses TRBV5-1 with TRBJ1-4, with a tentative D call TRBD1 (6 bases). The CDR3 has 16 amino acids. Germline assignment: CDR1 SGHRS and CDR2 YFSETQ. Trimming left V 0 bases short and J 6 bases short, with 15 bases between. The CDR3 is CASSLAGARGHEKLFF. For the CDR3, the DNA is TGCGCCAGCAGCTTGGCCGGGGCCAGGGGTCATGAAAAACTGTTTTTT.

This clone has a single count. The rearrangement uses TRBV7-2 and TRBJ1-4; 7 bases are a match to TRBD1. The ends lost 4 bases at V and 5 bases at J; junction bases unmatched: 7. CDR1 is SGHTA and CDR2 is FQGNSA in the germline V gene. The CDR3 covers 15 residues. CDR3 in DNA: TGTGCCAGCAGCTATAACAGGGGACCAAATGAAAAACTGTTTTTT. Encoded protein: CASSYNRGPNEKLFF.